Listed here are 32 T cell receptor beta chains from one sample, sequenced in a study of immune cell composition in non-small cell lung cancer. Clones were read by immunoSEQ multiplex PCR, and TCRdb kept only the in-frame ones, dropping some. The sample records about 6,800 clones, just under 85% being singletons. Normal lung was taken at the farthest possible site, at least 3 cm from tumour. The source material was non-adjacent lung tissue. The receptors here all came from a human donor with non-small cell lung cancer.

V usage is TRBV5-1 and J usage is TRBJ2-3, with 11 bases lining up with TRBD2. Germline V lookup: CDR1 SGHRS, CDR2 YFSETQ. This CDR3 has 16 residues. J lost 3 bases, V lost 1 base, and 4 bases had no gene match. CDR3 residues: CASSLPGTSGTDTQYF. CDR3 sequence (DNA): TGCGCCAGCAGCTTGCCCGGGACTAGCGGAACAGATACGCAGTATTTT.

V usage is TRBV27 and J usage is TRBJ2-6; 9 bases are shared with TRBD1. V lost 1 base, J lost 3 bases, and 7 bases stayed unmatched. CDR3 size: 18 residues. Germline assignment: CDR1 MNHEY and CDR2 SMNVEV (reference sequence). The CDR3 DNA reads TGTGCCAGCAGTTTATTCGGGACAGGGTACGGTGGGGCCAACGTCCTGACTTTC. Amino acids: CASSLFGTGYGGANVLTF. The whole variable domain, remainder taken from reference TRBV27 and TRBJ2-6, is EAQVTQNPRYLITVTGKKLTVTCSQNMNHEYMSWYRQDPGLGLRQIYYSMNVEVTDKGDVPEGYKVSRKEKRNFPLILESPSPNQTSLYFCASSLFGTGYGGANVLTFGAGSRLTVL.

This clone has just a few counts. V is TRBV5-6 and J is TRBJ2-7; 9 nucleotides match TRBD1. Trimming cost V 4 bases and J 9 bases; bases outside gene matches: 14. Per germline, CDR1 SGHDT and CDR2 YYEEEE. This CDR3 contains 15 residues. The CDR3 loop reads CASSIGGTGSRGQYF. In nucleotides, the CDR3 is TGTGCCAGCAGCATTGGAGGGACAGGGTCCCGGGGGCAGTACTTC.

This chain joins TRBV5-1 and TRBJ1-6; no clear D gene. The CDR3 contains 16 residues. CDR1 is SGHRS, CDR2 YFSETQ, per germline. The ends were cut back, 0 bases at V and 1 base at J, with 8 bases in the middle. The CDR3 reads CASSLEPGSYNSPLHF. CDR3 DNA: TGCGCCAGCAGCTTGGAACCTGGGTCCTATAATTCACCCCTCCACTTT.

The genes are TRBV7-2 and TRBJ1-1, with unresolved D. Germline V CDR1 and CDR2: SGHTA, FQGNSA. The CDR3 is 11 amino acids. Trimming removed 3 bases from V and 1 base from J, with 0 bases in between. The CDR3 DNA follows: TGTGCCAGCAGCTTGAACACTGAAGCTTTCTTT. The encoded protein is CASSLNTEAFF.

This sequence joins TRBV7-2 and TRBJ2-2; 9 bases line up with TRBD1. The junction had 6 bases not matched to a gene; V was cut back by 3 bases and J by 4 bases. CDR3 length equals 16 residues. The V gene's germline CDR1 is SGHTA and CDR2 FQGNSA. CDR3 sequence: CASSFGQGMFTGELFF. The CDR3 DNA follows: TGTGCCAGCAGCTTCGGACAGGGGATGTTCACCGGGGAGCTGTTTTTT.

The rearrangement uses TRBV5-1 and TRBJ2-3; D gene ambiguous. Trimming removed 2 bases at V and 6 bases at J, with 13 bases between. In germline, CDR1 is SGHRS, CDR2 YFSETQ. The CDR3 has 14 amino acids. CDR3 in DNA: TGCGCCAGCAGCTTCAAGGCATTATCGGATACGCAGTATTTT. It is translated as CASSFKALSDTQYF.

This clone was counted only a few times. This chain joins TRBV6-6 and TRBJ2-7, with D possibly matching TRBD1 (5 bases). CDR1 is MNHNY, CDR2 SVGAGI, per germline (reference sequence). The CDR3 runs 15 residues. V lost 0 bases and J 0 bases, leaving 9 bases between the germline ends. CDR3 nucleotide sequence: TGTGCCAGCAGTTACTCGCCGGACAACTCCTACGAGCAGTACTTC. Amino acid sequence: CASSYSPDNSYEQYF.

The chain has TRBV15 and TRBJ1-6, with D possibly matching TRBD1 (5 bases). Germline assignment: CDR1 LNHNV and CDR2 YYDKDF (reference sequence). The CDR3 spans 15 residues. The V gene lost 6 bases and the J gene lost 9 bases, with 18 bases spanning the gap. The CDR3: CATSPDRAPFSPLHF. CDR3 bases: TGTGCCACCAGTCCAGACAGAGCGCCCTTTTCACCCCTCCACTTT.

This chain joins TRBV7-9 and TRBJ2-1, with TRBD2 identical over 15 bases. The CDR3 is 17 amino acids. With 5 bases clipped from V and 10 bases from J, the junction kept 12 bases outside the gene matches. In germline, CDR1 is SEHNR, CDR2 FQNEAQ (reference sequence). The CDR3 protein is CASSPGTSGGPPTEQFF. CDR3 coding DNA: TGTGCCAGCAGCCCCGGGACTAGCGGGGGGCCCCCGACGGAGCAGTTCTTC. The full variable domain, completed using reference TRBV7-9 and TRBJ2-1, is DTGVSQNPRHKITKRGQNVTFRCDPISEHNRLYWYRQTLGQGPEFLTYFQNEAQLEKSRLLSDRFSAERPKGSFSTLEIQRTEQGDSAMYLCASSPGTSGGPPTEQFFGPGTRLTVL.

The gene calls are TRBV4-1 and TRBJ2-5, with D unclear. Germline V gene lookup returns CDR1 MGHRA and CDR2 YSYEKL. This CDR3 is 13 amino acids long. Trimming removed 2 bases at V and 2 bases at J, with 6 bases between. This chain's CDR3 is CASSQPAQETQYF. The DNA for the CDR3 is TGCGCCAGCAGCCAACCTGCTCAAGAGACCCAGTACTTC.

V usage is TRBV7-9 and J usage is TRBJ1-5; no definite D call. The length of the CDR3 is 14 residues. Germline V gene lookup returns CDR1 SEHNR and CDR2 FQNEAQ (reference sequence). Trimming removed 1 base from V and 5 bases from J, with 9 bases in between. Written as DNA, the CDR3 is TGTGCCAGCAGCTTAGAAGGGAACCATCAGCCCCAGCATTTT. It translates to CASSLEGNHQPQHF.

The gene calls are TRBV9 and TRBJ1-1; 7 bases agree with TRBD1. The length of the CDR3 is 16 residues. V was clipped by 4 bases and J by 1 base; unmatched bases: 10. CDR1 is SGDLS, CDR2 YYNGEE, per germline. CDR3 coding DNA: TGTGCCAGCAGCCTAAATACAGGGGTGGGGAACACTGAAGCTTTCTTT. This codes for CASSLNTGVGNTEAFF.

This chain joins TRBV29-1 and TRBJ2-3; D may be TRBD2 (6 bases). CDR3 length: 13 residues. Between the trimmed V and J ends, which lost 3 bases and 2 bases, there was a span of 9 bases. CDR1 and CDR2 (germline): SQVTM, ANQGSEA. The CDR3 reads CSVDRDSTDTQYF. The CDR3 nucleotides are TGCAGCGTTGATCGGGACTCCACAGATACGCAGTATTTT.

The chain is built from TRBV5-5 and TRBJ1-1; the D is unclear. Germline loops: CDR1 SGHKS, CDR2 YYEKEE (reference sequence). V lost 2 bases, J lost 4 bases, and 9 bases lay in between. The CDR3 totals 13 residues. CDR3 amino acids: CASSLPAFTEAFF. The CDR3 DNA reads TGTGCCAGCAGCTTACCGGCGTTCACTGAAGCTTTCTTT.

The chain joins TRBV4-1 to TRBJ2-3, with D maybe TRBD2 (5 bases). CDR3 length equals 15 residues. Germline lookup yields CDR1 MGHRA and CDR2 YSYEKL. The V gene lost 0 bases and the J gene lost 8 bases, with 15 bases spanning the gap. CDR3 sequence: CASSQEALEGRTQYF. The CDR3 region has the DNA TGCGCCAGCAGCCAAGAGGCCCTAGAGGGCCGTACGCAGTATTTT.

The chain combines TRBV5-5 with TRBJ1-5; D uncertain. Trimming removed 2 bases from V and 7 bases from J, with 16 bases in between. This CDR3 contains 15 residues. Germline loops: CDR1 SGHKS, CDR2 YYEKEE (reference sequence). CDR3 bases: TGTGCCAGCAGCTTTGGGCGCGGCGTCAGACAGCCCCAGCATTTT. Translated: CASSFGRGVRQPQHF.

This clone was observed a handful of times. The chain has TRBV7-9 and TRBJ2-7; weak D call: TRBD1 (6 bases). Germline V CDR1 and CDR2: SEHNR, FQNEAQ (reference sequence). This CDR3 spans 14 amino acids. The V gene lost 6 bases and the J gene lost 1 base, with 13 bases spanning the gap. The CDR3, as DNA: TGTGCCAGCAGGCCAATGACAGGATCCTACGAGCAGTACTTC. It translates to CASRPMTGSYEQYF.

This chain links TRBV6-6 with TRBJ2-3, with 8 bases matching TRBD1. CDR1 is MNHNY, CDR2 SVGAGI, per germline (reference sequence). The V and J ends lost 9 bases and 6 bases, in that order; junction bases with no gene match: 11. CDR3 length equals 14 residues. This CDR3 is CASRPPTGEDTQYF. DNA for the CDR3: TGTGCCAGTCGACCTCCGACAGGGGAGGATACGCAGTATTTT.

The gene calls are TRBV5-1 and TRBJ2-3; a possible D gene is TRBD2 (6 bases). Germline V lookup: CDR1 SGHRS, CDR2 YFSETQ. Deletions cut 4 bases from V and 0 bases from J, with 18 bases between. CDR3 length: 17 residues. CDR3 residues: CASSLYGGRASTDTQYF. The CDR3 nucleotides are TGCGCCAGCAGCCTCTACGGAGGGCGGGCTAGCACAGATACGCAGTATTTT.

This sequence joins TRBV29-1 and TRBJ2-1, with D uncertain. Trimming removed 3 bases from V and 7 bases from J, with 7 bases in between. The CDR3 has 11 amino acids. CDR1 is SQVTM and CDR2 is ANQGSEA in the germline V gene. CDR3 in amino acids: CSVEMGNEQFF. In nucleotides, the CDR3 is TGCAGCGTTGAGATGGGGAATGAGCAGTTCTTC.

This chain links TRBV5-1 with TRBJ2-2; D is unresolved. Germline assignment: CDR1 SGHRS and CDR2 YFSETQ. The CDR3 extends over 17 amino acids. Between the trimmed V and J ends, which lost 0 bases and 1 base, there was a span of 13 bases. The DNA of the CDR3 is TGCGCCAGCAGCTTGGCCTTTTCGCCCGGGAACACCGGGGAGCTGTTTTTT. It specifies CASSLAFSPGNTGELFF.

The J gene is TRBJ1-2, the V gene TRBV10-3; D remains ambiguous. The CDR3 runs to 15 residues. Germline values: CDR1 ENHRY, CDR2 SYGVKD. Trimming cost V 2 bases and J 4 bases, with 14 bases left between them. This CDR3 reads CAISEPEQWSYGYTF. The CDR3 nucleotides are TGTGCCATCAGTGAGCCAGAGCAGTGGTCCTATGGCTACACCTTC.

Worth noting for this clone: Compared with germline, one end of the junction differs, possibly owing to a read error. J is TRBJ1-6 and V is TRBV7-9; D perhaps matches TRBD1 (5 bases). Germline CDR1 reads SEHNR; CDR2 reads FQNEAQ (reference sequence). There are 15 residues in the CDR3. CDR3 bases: TGCGCCAGCAGCCAAGATTCAGGCCAGGGATCACCCCTCCACTTT. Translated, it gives CASSQDSGQGSPLHF.

This CDR3 reads CASSVDSNTEAFF. The CDR3 coding sequence is TGTGCCAGCAGCGTAGATAGTAACACTGAAGCTTTCTTT. The chain has TRBV9 and TRBJ1-1; D remains unclear. Germline V gene data show CDR1 as SGDLS and CDR2 as YYNGEE. The V and J ends lost 0 bases and 2 bases respectively, with 5 bases between them. The CDR3 spans 13 residues. Variable domain in full (rest from reference TRBV9 and TRBJ1-1): DSGVTQTPKHLITATGQRVTLRCSPRSGDLSVYWYQQSLDQGLQFLIQYYNGEERAKGNILERFSAQQFPDLHSELNLSSLELGDSALYFCASSVDSNTEAFFGQGTRLTVV.

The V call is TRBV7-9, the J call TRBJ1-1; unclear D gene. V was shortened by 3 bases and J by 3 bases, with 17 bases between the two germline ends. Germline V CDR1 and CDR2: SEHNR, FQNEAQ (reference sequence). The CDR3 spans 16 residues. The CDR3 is CASSLSAVLWDTEAFF. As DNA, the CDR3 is TGTGCCAGCAGCTTGAGCGCCGTGCTTTGGGACACTGAAGCTTTCTTT.

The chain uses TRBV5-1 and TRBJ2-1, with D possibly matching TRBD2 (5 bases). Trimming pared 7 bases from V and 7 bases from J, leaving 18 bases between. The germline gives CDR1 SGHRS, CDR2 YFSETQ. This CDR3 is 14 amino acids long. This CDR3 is CASFPGNAGNEQFF. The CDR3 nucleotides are TGCGCCAGCTTCCCCGGGAACGCTGGGAATGAGCAGTTCTTC.

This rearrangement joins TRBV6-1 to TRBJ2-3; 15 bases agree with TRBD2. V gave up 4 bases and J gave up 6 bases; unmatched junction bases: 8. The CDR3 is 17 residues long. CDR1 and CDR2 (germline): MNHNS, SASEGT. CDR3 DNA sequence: TGTGCCAGCAGTGGGGGTAGGACTAGCGGGGGGGCCGATACGCAGTATTTT. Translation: CASSGGRTSGGADTQYF.

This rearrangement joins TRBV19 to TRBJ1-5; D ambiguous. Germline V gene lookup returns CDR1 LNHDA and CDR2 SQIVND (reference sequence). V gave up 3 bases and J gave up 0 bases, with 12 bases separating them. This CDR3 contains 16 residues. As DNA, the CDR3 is TGTGCCAGTAGTATTACCGGCAGCTTTAGCAATCAGCCCCAGCATTTT. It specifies CASSITGSFSNQPQHF. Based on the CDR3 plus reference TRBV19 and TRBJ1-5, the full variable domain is DGGITQSPKYLFRKEGQNVTLSCEQNLNHDAMYWYRQDPGQGLRLIYYSQIVNDFQKGDIAEGYSVSREKKESFPLTVTSAQKNPTAFYLCASSITGSFSNQPQHFGDGTRLSIL.

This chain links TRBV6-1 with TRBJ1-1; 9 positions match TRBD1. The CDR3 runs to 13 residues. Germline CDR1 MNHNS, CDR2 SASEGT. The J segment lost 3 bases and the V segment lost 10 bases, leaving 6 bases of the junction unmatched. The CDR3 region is CATGQGRHTEAFF. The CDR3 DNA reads TGTGCCACCGGACAGGGGAGACACACTGAAGCTTTCTTT.

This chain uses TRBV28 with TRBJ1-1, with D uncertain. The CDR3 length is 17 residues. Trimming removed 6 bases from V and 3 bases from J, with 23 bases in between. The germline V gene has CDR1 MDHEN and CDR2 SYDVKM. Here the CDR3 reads CASSSVEPLYRDTEAFF. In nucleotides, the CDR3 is TGTGCCAGCAGCTCGGTGGAACCTCTTTATAGGGACACTGAAGCTTTCTTT.

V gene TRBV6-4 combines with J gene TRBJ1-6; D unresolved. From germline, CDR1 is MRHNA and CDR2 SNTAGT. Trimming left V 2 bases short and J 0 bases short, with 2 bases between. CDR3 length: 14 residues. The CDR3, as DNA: TGTGCCAGCAGTGACAGCTCCTATAATTCACCCCTCCACTTT. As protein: CASSDSSYNSPLHF.